These 2 T cell receptor beta chains came from one sample sequenced in a study of cytomegalovirus exposure and HLA in healthy donors. A multiplex PCR was run with 60 Vbeta primers and 13 Jbeta primers. The protocol was immunoSEQ multiplex PCR, while the TCRdb copy is restricted to in-frame clones and leaves out a portion. The sample includes under 200,000 clones, approximately 80% of them seen just once. The sequencing input was PBMCs. The receptors come from a man between 18 and 35 years old in good health and CMV-seropositive.

V and J are TRBV30 and TRBJ2-7; 9 bases agree with TRBD1. Germline V lookup: CDR1 GTSNPN, CDR2 SVGIG (reference sequence). The CDR3 consists of 19 residues. V lost 2 bases and J lost 1; bases outside the gene matches: 18. CDR3 in amino acids: CAWSPHPRHRDRVSYEQYF. As DNA, the CDR3 is TGTGCCTGGAGTCCTCACCCCCGTCACCGGGACAGGGTATCCTACGAGCAGTACTTC.

The CDR3 is CASSYLAGGLNEQFF. In DNA, the CDR3 is TGTGCCAGCAGCTATCTAGCGGGGGGGCTCAATGAGCAGTTCTTC. The chain joins TRBV7-2 to TRBJ2-1, with 12 positions matching TRBD2. Germline V CDR1 and CDR2: SGHTA, FQGNSA. The CDR3 has 15 amino acids. V shed 4 bases and J 6 bases; nucleotides not matched to a gene: 4.